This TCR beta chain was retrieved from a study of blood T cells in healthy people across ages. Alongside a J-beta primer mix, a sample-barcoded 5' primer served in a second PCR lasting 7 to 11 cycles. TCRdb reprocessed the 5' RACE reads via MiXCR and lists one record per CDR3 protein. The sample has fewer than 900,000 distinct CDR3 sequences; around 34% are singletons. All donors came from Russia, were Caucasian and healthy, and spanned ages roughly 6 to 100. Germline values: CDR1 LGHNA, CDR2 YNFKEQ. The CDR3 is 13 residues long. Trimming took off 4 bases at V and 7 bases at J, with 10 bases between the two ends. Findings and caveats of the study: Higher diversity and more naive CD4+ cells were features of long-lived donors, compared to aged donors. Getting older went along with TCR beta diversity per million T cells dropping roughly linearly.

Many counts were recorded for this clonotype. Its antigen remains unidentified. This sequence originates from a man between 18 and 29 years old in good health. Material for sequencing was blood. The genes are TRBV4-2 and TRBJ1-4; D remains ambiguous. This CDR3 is CASSLSVAEKLFF. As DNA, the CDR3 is TGTGCCAGCAGCCTCAGCGTGGCTGAAAAACTGTTTTTT.